This paragraph reports one T cell receptor (beta chain). Reverse transcription of about 0.5 to 1 ug RNA was performed with random hexamers. TCRdb reanalysed the immunoSEQ multiplex PCR reads using MiXCR and keeps one entry per CDR3 protein. The table includes around 130,000 distinct CDR3 sequences, around 94% detected once. These data come from a study of CD8 T cells in Susac syndrome. The CDR3 covers 18 residues. Looked up from germline, CDR1 is LNHDA and CDR2 is SQIVND (reference sequence). V shed 6 bases and J 0 bases; nucleotides not matched to a gene: 11. This clonotype originated in a human donor with multiple sclerosis. The specimen sequenced was CD4+ T cells from PBMCs. The gene calls are TRBV19 and TRBJ2-2, with 9 bases aligning to TRBD2. The CDR3 region is CASSIRVRTSANTGELFF. CDR3 bases: TGTGCCAGTAGCATCAGGGTGCGGACTAGCGCGAACACCGGGGAGCTGTTTTTT.